This T cell receptor (beta chain) comes out of a study of blood T cell repertoires in COVID-19. Libraries were prepared by immunoSEQ multiplex PCR; TCRdb keeps only in-frame clonotypes and omits some of them. The data contain some 30,000 clones, 89% of them singletons. V lost 4 bases, J lost 4 bases, and 6 bases stayed unmatched. Germline V lookup: CDR1 MDHEN, CDR2 SYDVKM. CDR3 size: 15 residues. The specimen sequenced was peripheral blood. The origin of this receptor is a human donor in a cohort sampled during active COVID-19. V usage is TRBV28 and J usage is TRBJ1-1; 10 bases agree with TRBD1. The DNA of the CDR3 is TGTGCCAGCAGTTCCCCGACAGGGGGCCGCACTGAAGCTTTCTTT. It is translated as CASSSPTGGRTEAFF.